This T cell receptor beta chain originates from a study of blood T cell repertoires in COVID-19. As for the study in general: Samples taken during acute and convalescent COVID-19 were collected in the United States, Italy and Spain. In each case, the material was cDNA or gDNA derived from T cells, B-cell-depleted T cells, or PBMCs.

In the original processing: Reference gene primer amplification gave estimated nucleated cell counts. Using immunoSEQ multiplex PCR, the repertoire was profiled, and TCRdb retains in-frame clones only, with some absent. V and J calls and clone size are copied from that table; D and trimming were computed from the DNA. Of about 100,000 clones listed, 80% are singletons. CDR3 size: 13 residues. Trimming cost V 5 bases and J 10 bases; bases outside gene matches: 9. CDR1 is GTSNPN, CDR2 SVGIG, per germline (reference sequence). The receptor comes from a woman in her 70s with acute or convalescent COVID-19. The chain recombines TRBV30 with TRBJ1-4; the match to TRBD1 covers 8 bases. Sequenced input: peripheral blood. The CDR3 reads CAWQDRATGKLFF. The CDR3 DNA follows: TGTGCCTGGCAGGACAGGGCTACGGGAAAACTGTTTTTT. Full variable domain (remainder filled in from reference TRBV30 and TRBJ1-4): SQTIHQWPATLVQPVGSPLSLECTVEGTSNPNLYWYRQAAGRGLQLLFYSVGIGQISSEVPQNLSASRPQDRQFILSSKKLLLSDSGFYLCAWQDRATGKLFFGSGTQLSVL.